The table lists the clone carrying this T cell receptor (beta chain) with many counts. Its antigen is not identified. The CDR3 runs 18 residues. V was pared by 6 bases and J by 4 bases, with 10 bases of the junction left unmatched. The V gene's germline CDR1 is SGHVT and CDR2 SQSDAQ. These data come from a study of response to subunit inactivated influenza vaccine. Study conclusions and caveats: It was suggested by the authors that few new T cells are recruited by each seasonal influenza vaccination.

From the RT-PCR reads, TCRdb called clonotypes with MiXCR, one entry per CDR3 protein. The data contain about 800,000 distinct CDR3 sequences, around 20% of them seen just once; the ten biggest clones take up about 10%. The V and J genes are TRBV7-4 and TRBJ2-1; 15 bases fit TRBD2. Source: PBMCs from blood, taken around 5 days after vaccination. This TCR derives from a man aged 45-65 years who received an inactivated influenza vaccine. The CDR3 DNA is TGTGCCAGCAGGCCCGGACTAGCGGGAGGGCCTGGTTACAATGAGCAGTTCTTC. Protein sequence: CASRPGLAGGPGYNEQFF.